This T cell receptor (beta chain) emerged from a study of shared clonotypes between healthy human individuals. Study-wide findings and caveats: Having only a few donors restricted how much genetic and exposure-history diversity was captured.

This clone was detected once. Its antigen remains unidentified. As defined, naive CD8 cells were CD45RO-negative and positively selected for CCR7, with terminally differentiated effector memory CD45RA+ cells excluded. Nashville, Tennessee was home to all donors, each a Caucasian adult. Under the authors' procedure: Filtering was not the same, since immunoSEQ gave junction-only sequences without quality scores. TCRdb keeps only in-frame clones here, not all; method: immunoSEQ multiplex PCR. That table is the source of V, J and clone size, and D and trimming were worked out from the DNA. The sample records under 2,000,000 clones, about 94% being singletons. The germline gives CDR1 PRHDT, CDR2 FYEKMQ (reference sequence). Losses at the gene ends were 4 bases for V and 0 bases for J; bases not matched to a gene: 16. The CDR3 runs to 19 residues.

The receptor's source is a man between 18 and 35 years old in good health. Input material: naive CD8+ T cells sorted from blood. V gene TRBV13 combines with J gene TRBJ2-3; the match to TRBD2 covers 7 bases. CDR3 sequence reads: CASSSILSVGGSSTDTQYF. The CDR3, as DNA: TGTGCCAGCAGCTCGATTCTGTCGGTGGGGGGGTCTAGCACAGATACGCAGTATTTT.